What follows is one T cell receptor beta chain and its context. What it binds is unknown. The repertoire was sequenced with immunoSEQ multiplex PCR; TCRdb's copy has only in-frame clones and lacks some. The sample consists of 1.5 million to 1.9 million clones, about 98% of them appearing once. Losses at the gene ends were 4 bases for V and 3 bases for J; bases not matched to a gene: 3. In germline, CDR1 is KGHSH, CDR2 LQKENI. The CDR3 runs to 13 residues. This specimen comes from a study of shared clonotypes between healthy human individuals. Study-wide context: The study enrolled a couple of women and a few men aged 18 to 49. Study results and limitations: Only a few donors were included, so the genetic and exposure-history diversity represented was limited. Generally, naive subsets (rather than memory subsets) showed larger estimated richness.

Both subsets, CD45RA+ naive and CD45RA-negative memory, were split from the CD4+ cells. This chain connects TRBV18 to TRBJ2-7; 7 bases are a match to TRBD1. The TCR sequence derives from a man aged 25 to 40 in good health. Sequencing was performed on naive CD4+ T cells sorted from blood. Sample subset: CD45RA+ positively selected. CDR3 region: CASSQTGNYEQYF. CDR3 sequence (DNA): TGTGCCAGCTCACAGACAGGGAACTACGAGCAGTACTTC.